This T cell receptor beta chain was found in a study of cytomegalovirus exposure and HLA in healthy donors. The donors were healthy bone marrow donors. This clone was recorded once. No antigen is known for it. Germline CDR1 is DFQATT and CDR2 is SNEGSKA (reference sequence). This CDR3 is built from 11 residues. Trimming took 3 bases from V and 6 from J; bases not matched to a gene: 0. This PCR relied on a set of 60 Vbeta primers and 13 Jbeta primers. Authors' methods: In a later analysis, approximately 80 million unique TCR beta chains included roughly 11 million shared by two or more donors. Some clones are missing from TCRdb's copy, which holds only in-frame ones; the method was immunoSEQ multiplex PCR. From that table come the V and J calls and clone size; the DNA was used to work out D and trimming. The table records fewer than 200,000 clones, about 65% of them present only once. Study findings and constraints: Specificity of a few CMV-associated chains for CMV antigens was verified in vitro.

The sequenced sample consisted of PBMCs. The receptor was derived from a man in his forties or fifties in good health and CMV-seropositive. The J gene is TRBJ2-3, the V gene TRBV20-1; 7 bases align to TRBD2. In nucleotides, the CDR3 is TGCAGTGCTAGGGGGGGGGATACGCAGTATTTT. Translating it yields CSARGGDTQYF.